This T cell receptor (beta chain) was observed in a study of sequential checkpoint blockade in melanoma. Study-wide context: Patients were randomized 1:1 to nivolumab-then-ipilimumab or ipilimumab-then-nivolumab first-line. Maintenance nivolumab came after either treatment sequence.

TCRdb keeps only in-frame clones here, not all; method: immunoSEQ multiplex PCR. The profile covers more than 9,000 clones, with approximately 80% appearing a single time and around 52% taken by the ten largest. Germline values: CDR1 SSHAT, CDR2 FNYEAQ (reference sequence). The CDR3 sequence is 15 residues long. Turning to this clone: The junction departs from the called germline gene at one end, perhaps through a read error.

The treatment here: randomized to nivolumab then ipilimumab (arm A) or the reverse (arm B). None of the patients previously received DNA-damaging chemotherapy. From thawed PBMCs, live CD3+CD8+ cells negative for CD19 and CD56 were sorted. This receptor was taken from a human donor with melanoma. The chain combines TRBV7-7 with TRBJ1-1, with a possible D match to TRBD1 (6 bases). Sequencing used CD8+ T cells sorted from blood (inferred from file names), obtained from a patient given nivolumab and ipilimumab in sequence. Written as DNA, the CDR3 is TGTGCTAGCAGCTTATGGGCAGGGGTGAACACTGAAGCTTTCTTT. This gives the protein CASSLWAGVNTEAFF.